The clone carrying this T cell receptor (beta chain) occurred many times. Its specificity is not known. This specimen belongs to a study of CD8+CD57+ T cells in acquired aplastic anemia. Study-wide background: Mean yield of DNA from sorted CD4+ and CD8+ cells was 3.2 ug. Study-level results: Comparison of patients with controls identified around 28 shared CD8+ CDR3 sequences.

Trimming left V 1 base short and J 3 bases short, with 13 bases between. CDR1 is DFQATT and CDR2 is SNEGSKA in the germline V gene (reference sequence). CDR3 length: 15 amino acids. Only patients with CD8+CD57+ cell expansion on flow cytometry were chosen for sequencing. Severe acquired aplastic anemia was present in every patient. No therapy was given to patients before blood sampling. Genomic DNA constituted the template upon which TCR beta VDJ and CDR3 profiling was performed. TCRdb re-derived calls from the reads in MiXCR, one entry per CDR3 protein. The repertoire holds 160,000 or so distinct CDR3 sequences, with around 47% as singletons.

V is TRBV20-1 and J is TRBJ1-3; D is perhaps TRBD1 (5 bases). Source material: sorted CD4+, CD8+, or CD8+CD57+ T cells (not recorded which) from PBMCs. The receptor comes from a human donor with aplastic anemia. The CDR3 here is CSARGSGTYGNTIYF. The CDR3 DNA reads as TGCAGTGCTAGAGGTTCCGGGACCTATGGAAACACCATATATTTT.